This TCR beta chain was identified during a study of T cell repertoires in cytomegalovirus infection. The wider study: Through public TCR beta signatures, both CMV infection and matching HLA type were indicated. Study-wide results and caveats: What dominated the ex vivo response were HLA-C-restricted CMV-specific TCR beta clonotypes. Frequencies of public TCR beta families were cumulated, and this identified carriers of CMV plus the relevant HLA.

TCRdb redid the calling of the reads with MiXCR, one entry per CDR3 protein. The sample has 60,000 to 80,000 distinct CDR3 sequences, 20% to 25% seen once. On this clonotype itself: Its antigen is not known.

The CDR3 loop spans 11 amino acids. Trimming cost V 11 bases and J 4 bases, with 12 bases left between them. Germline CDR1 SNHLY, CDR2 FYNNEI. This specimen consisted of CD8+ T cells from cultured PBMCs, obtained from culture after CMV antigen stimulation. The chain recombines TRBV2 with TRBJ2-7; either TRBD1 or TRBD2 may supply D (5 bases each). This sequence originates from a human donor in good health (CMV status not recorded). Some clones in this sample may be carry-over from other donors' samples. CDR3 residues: CAGQGDYEQYF. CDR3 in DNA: TGTGCCGGCCAGGGAGATTACGAGCAGTACTTC.